This T cell receptor (beta chain) was documented in a study of cytomegalovirus exposure and HLA in healthy donors. About the research overall: The 100 to 150 validation repertoires used the same platform as the approximately 700 first-cohort repertoires, a later analysis reported.

CDR1 and CDR2 from the germline V gene are SGHVS and FQNEAQ. The ends were cut back, 3 bases at V and 3 bases at J, with 14 bases in the middle. The CDR3 is 15 residues long. Overall study results and limits: The study put 150 to 200 TCR beta chains on its list as cytomegalovirus-associated. Among the CMV-associated chains, a few were confirmed in vitro as specific for CMV antigens.

Sequencing used immunoSEQ multiplex PCR; TCRdb keeps in-frame clones, though not all of them. The sample has 200,000 to 300,000 clones; around 88% are singletons. Worth noting for this clone: Its antigen is unidentified.

Sequenced sample: PBMCs. The rearrangement joins TRBV7-8 to TRBJ1-1, with D perhaps TRBD1 (6 bases). This sequence originates from a woman aged 25 to 45 in good health and CMV-seropositive. CDR3 sequence reads: CASSFTQGGDTEAFF. The CDR3 nucleotides are TGTGCCAGCAGCTTTACACAGGGAGGGGACACTGAAGCTTTCTTT.